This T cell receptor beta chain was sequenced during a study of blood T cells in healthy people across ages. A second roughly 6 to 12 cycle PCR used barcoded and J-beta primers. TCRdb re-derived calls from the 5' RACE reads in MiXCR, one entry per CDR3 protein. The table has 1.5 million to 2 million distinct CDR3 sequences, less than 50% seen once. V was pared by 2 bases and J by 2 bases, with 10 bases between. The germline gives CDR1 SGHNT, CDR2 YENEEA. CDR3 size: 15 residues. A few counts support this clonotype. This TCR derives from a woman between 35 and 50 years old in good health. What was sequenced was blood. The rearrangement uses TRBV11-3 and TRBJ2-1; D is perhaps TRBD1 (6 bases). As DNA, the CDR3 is TGTGCCAGCAGCTTAAATCCAGGGGCCTACAATGAGCAGTTCTTC. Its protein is CASSLNPGAYNEQFF.